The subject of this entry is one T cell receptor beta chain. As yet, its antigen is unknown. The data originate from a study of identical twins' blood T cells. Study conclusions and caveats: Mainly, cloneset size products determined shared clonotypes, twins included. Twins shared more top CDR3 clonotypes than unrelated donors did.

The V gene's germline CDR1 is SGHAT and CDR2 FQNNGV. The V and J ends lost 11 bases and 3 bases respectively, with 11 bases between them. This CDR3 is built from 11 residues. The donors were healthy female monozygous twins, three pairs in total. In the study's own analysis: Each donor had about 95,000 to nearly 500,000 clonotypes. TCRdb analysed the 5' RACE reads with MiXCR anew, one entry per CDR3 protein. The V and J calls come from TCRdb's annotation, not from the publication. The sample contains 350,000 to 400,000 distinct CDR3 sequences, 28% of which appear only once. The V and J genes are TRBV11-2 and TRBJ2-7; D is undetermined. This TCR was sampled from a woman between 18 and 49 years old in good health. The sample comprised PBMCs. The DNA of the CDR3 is TGTGCCGGGGAAGACCTCTACGAGCAGTACTTC. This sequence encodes CAGEDLYEQYF.